The 21 T cell receptor beta chains below were found in one sample sequenced in a study of ipilimumab plus nivolumab after autologous stem cell transplantation. Libraries were prepared by immunoSEQ multiplex PCR; TCRdb keeps only in-frame clonotypes and omits some of them. Of some 44,000 clones listed, about 88% are singletons. Source: PBMCs, taken in a trial of ipilimumab plus nivolumab as post-transplant consolidation. The receptors were gathered from a male donor with multiple myeloma.

This chain connects TRBV6-5 to TRBJ1-3, with D unresolved. The germline V gene has CDR1 MNHEY and CDR2 SVGAGI. Deletions cut 6 bases from V and 0 bases from J, with 9 bases between. CDR3 length: 14 amino acids. CDR3 loop: CASSLGRSGNTIYF. The CDR3 DNA follows: TGTGCCAGCAGCCTGGGCCGCTCTGGAAACACCATATATTTT.

The sample holds one count of this clone. The chain has TRBV7-9 and TRBJ1-4; a weak D match, TRBD1 (5 bases). From germline, CDR1 is SEHNR and CDR2 FQNEAQ (reference sequence). There are 15 residues in the CDR3. Trimming stripped 8 bases from V and 7 bases from J, with 20 bases between. The CDR3 protein is CASASWGGGGEKLFF. Written as DNA, the CDR3 is TGTGCCAGCGCGTCCTGGGGGGGAGGAGGTGAAAAACTGTTTTTT.

This rearrangement joins TRBV5-4 to TRBJ2-1, with 10 bases lining up with TRBD2. J gave up 6 bases and V 2 bases, and 5 bases lay outside the gene matches. This CDR3 comprises 15 residues. CDR1 and CDR2 (germline): SGHNT, YYREEE (reference sequence). The CDR3 DNA sequence: TGTGCCAGCAGCTTAGCGGGAGGGCCGTTCAATGAGCAGTTCTTC. Protein: CASSLAGGPFNEQFF.

This clone was seen only once. The chain uses TRBV19 and TRBJ1-2, with D hard to call. The CDR3 totals 15 residues. The V end was cut by 6 bases, the J end by 4 bases, with 18 bases between. Germline loops: CDR1 LNHDA, CDR2 SQIVND (reference sequence). The CDR3 bases are TGTGCCAGTAGGGCCCCCTTTGGGCGCACCTATGGCTACACCTTC. It codes for CASRAPFGRTYGYTF.

V is TRBV28 and J is TRBJ1-3, with D unclear. The CDR3 is 12 amino acids. Germline loops: CDR1 MDHEN, CDR2 SYDVKM. V was trimmed by 3 bases and J by 7 bases, leaving 7 bases between them. CDR3 DNA: TGTGCCAGCAGTTTGGTTTGGAACACCATATATTTT. Its protein product is CASSLVWNTIYF.

This clone was detected once. This chain links TRBV27 with TRBJ1-1; 10 bases are shared with TRBD1. Germline CDR1 and CDR2: MNHEY and SMNVEV (reference sequence). J gave up 4 bases and V 3 bases, and 2 bases lay outside the gene matches. The CDR3 contains 14 residues. Written as DNA, the CDR3 is TGTGCCAGCAGTTTTTGGGACAGGGGCACTGAAGCTTTCTTT. It is translated as CASSFWDRGTEAFF.

The rearrangement links TRBV7-9 to TRBJ1-2; no clear D gene. CDR1 SEHNR and CDR2 FQNEAQ come from the germline V gene (reference sequence). V lost 3 bases to trimming and J lost 3 bases, with 14 bases between them. The CDR3 runs to 15 residues. CDR3 sequence (DNA): TGTGCCAGCAGCTTCTCCGGGCCCGGCTACTATGGCTACACCTTC. Its protein product is CASSFSGPGYYGYTF.

Only one count was recorded for this clone. The chain recombines TRBV5-6 with TRBJ2-1; D gene unclear. The CDR3 has 11 amino acids. Germline V gene lookup returns CDR1 SGHDT and CDR2 YYEEEE. Trimming took 2 bases from V and 8 from J, leaving 5 bases between them. Here the CDR3 DNA reads TGTGCCAGCAGCTTCGAATATGAGCAGTTCTTC. Translation: CASSFEYEQFF. Full variable domain (rest looked up from reference TRBV5-6 and TRBJ2-1): DAGVTQSPTHLIKTRGQQVTLRCSPKSGHDTVSWYQQALGQGPQFIFQYYEEEERQRGNFPDRFSGHQFPNYSSELNVNALLLGDSALYLCASSFEYEQFFGPGTRLTVL.

This chain links TRBV4-2 with TRBJ2-1; 11 bases line up with TRBD1. This CDR3 is built from 14 residues. CDR1 and CDR2 (germline): LGHNA, YNFKEQ. Germline trimming cut 3 bases from V and 8 bases from J; bases unmatched to any gene: 3. Written as DNA, the CDR3 is TGTGCCAGCAGCCACGGGACAGGGGGGCATGAGCAGTTCTTC. Translating gives CASSHGTGGHEQFF.

V and J are TRBV4-2 and TRBJ2-2, with D possibly being TRBD1 or TRBD2 (6 bases each). CDR3 length: 17 residues. The ends were cut back, 0 bases at V and 6 bases at J, with 17 bases in the middle. Germline lookup yields CDR1 LGHNA and CDR2 YNFKEQ. The CDR3 bases are TGTGCCAGCAGCCAAGACTTGGGGGGCGTCTCAGCCGGGGAGCTGTTTTTT. Its protein product is CASSQDLGGVSAGELFF.

V and J are TRBV28 and TRBJ1-2; 8 bases line up with TRBD1. The V segment lost 2 bases and the J segment 8 bases; nucleotides outside the gene matches: 7. The germline gives CDR1 MDHEN, CDR2 SYDVKM. The CDR3 is 14 amino acids. CDR3 residues: CASSLSGQGGGYTF. CDR3 DNA: TGTGCCAGCAGTTTAAGCGGACAGGGTGGGGGCTACACCTTC.

This sequence joins TRBV6-1 and TRBJ1-1; D is uncertain. Germline V lookup: CDR1 MNHNS, CDR2 SASEGT. CDR3 length equals 13 residues. V was clipped by 4 bases and J by 7 bases, with 13 bases between them. In DNA, the CDR3 is TGTGCCAGCAGTGCGGCCTACAATCGTGAAGCTTTCTTT. This codes for CASSAAYNREAFF.

The chain employs TRBV2 and TRBJ2-7, with D possibly being TRBD1 (5 bases). CDR3 size: 13 residues. Germline loops: CDR1 SNHLY, CDR2 FYNNEI. Trimming took 7 bases from V and 0 from J, leaving 10 bases between them. The CDR3 nucleotides are TGTGCCAGCACCGCCCAGGGCTCCTACGAGCAGTACTTC. It yields the protein CASTAQGSYEQYF.

The chain uses TRBV21-1 and TRBJ1-5; whether TRBD1, the table's D call, matches the DNA was not checked. TRBV21-1 is classified as a pseudogene. The CDR3 consists of 16 residues. This CDR3 reads CASSKGPGTGYQPQHF. The CDR3 DNA reads TGTGCCAGCAGCAAAGGTCCCGGGACAGGCTATCAGCCCCAGCATTTT.

This clone has only one observation. V gene TRBV6-4 combines with J gene TRBJ1-6; tentatively, D is TRBD1 (5 bases). The CDR3 is 13 residues long. Germline values: CDR1 MRHNA, CDR2 SNTAGT. With 4 bases removed from V and 7 bases from J, the gap between germline ends came to 8 bases. The DNA of the CDR3 is TGTGCCAGCAGTGCACAGGAAAATTCACCCCTCCACTTT. Amino acids: CASSAQENSPLHF.

The V and J genes are TRBV28 and TRBJ1-2, with 9 bases fitting TRBD1. V shed 1 base and J 5 bases; nucleotides not matched to a gene: 2. The CDR3 length is 14 residues. The germline CDR1 and CDR2 sequences are MDHEN and SYDVKM. For the CDR3, the DNA is TGTGCCAGCAGTTTATCGACAGGGGGATATGGCTACACCTTC. Amino acids: CASSLSTGGYGYTF.

The genes are TRBV19 and TRBJ1-3; tentatively, D is TRBD1 (6 bases). The germline CDR1 and CDR2 sequences are LNHDA and SQIVND (reference sequence). CDR3 length equals 16 residues. V was cut by 9 bases and J by 0 bases, with 18 bases left in between. The CDR3 DNA sequence: TGTGCCAGCCGCAGGGGAGAGGGGAGCTCTGGAAACACCATATATTTT. The encoded protein is CASRRGEGSSGNTIYF.

V is TRBV10-3 and J is TRBJ1-3; possible D gene TRBD1, 6 bases. Between the trimmed V and J ends, which lost 3 bases and 0 bases, there was a span of 9 bases. CDR1 and CDR2 from the germline V gene are ENHRY and SYGVKD. The CDR3 totals 15 residues. CDR3: CAISDTGISGNTIYF. The CDR3 DNA follows: TGTGCCATCAGTGATACAGGGATCTCTGGAAACACCATATATTTT.

CDR3 region: CASSYMWAPSYNEQFF. As DNA, the CDR3 is TGTGCCAGCAGTTACATGTGGGCCCCCTCCTACAATGAGCAGTTCTTC. V gene TRBV6-5 combines with J gene TRBJ2-1, with D unresolved. Per the germline V gene, CDR1 is MNHEY and CDR2 is SVGAGI. The CDR3 has 16 amino acids. The germline V and J ends were trimmed by 2 bases and 0 bases, with 11 bases remaining between them.

This clone was detected a few times. Additional DNA sequences in this sample encode the identical CDR3. This sequence joins TRBV18 and TRBJ1-5; no firm D call. Germline CDR1 KGHSH, CDR2 LQKENI. V was cut by 2 bases and J by 2 bases, with 7 bases left in between. This CDR3 comprises 14 residues. The CDR3 DNA reads as TGTGCCAGCTCACCAGGGGAGGGCAATCAGCCCCAGCATTTT. As protein: CASSPGEGNQPQHF.

The V call is TRBV4-2, the J call TRBJ2-7, with no clear D. Germline lookup yields CDR1 LGHNA and CDR2 YNFKEQ. Trimming shortened V by 1 base and J by 5 bases, and 15 bases separated the two germline ends. The CDR3 loop spans 15 amino acids. In DNA form, the CDR3 reads TGTGCCAGCAGCCAAGTAGGCCAGGTACTGAACGAGCAGTACTTC. Encoded protein: CASSQVGQVLNEQYF.